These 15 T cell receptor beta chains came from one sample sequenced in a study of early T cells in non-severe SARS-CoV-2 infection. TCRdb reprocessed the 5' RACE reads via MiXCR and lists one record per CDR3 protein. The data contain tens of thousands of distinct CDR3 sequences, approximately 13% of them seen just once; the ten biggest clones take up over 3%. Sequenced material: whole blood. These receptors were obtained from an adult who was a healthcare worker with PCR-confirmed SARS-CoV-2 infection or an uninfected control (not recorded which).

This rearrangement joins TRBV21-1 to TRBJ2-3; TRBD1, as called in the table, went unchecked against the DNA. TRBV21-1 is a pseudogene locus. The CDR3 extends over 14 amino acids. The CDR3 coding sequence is TGTGCCAGCAGCCTTCGCGGGCGACCTTATACGCAGTATTTT. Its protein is CASSLRGRPYTQYF.

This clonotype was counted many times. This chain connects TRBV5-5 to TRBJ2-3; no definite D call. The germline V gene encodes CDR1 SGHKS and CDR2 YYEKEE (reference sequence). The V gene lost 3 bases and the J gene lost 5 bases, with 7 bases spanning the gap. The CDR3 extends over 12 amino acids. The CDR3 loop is CASSYTGDTQYF. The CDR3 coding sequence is TGTGCCAGCAGCTACACTGGAGATACGCAGTATTTT.

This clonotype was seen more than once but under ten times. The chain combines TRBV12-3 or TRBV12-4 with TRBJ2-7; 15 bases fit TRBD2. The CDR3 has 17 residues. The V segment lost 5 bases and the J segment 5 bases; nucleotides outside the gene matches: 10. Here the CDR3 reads CASSPWTSGRAENEQYF. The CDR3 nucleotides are TGTGCCAGCAGTCCCTGGACTAGCGGGAGGGCAGAAAACGAGCAGTACTTC.

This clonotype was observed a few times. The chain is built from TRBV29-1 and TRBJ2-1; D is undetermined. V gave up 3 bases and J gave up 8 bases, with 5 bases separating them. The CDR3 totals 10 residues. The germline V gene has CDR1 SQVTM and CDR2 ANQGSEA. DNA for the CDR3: TGCAGCGTTGAGGTAGATGAGCAGTTCTTC. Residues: CSVEVDEQFF.

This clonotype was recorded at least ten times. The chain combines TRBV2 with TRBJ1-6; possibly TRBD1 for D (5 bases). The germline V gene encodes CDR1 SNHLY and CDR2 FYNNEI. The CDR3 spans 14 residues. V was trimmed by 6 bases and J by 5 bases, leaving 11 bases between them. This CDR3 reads CASRFQGNNSPLHF. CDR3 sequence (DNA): TGTGCCAGCAGGTTCCAGGGAAATAATTCACCCCTCCACTTT.

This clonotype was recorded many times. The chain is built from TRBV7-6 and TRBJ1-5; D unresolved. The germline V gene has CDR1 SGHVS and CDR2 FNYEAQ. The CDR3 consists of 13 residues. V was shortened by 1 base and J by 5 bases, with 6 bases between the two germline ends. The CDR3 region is CASSLDQDQPQHF. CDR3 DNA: TGTGCCAGCAGCTTAGATCAGGATCAGCCCCAGCATTTT.

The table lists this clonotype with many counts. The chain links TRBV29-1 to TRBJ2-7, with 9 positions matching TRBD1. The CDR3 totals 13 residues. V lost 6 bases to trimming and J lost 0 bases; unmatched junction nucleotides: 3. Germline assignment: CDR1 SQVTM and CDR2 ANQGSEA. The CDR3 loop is CSVGTGNSYEQYF. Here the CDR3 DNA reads TGCAGCGTGGGGACAGGGAACTCCTACGAGCAGTACTTC.

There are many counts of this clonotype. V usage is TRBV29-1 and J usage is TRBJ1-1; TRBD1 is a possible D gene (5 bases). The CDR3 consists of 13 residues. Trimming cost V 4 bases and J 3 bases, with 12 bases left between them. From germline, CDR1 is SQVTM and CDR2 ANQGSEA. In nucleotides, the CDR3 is TGCAGCGTTGTGGTTCTGGGGGACACTGAAGCTTTCTTT. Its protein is CSVVVLGDTEAFF.

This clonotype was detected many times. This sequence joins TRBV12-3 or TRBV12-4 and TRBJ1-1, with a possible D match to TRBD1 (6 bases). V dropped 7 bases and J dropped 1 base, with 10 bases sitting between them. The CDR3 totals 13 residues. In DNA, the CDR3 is TGTGCCAGCATTATGGACAGGAACACTGAAGCTTTCTTT. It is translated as CASIMDRNTEAFF.

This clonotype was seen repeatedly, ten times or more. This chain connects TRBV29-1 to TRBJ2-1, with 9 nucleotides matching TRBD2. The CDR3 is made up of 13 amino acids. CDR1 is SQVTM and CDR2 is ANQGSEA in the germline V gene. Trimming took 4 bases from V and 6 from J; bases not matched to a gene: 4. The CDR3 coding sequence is TGCAGCGTTGCCGCGGGACTAGCCAATGAGCAGTTCTTC. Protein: CSVAAGLANEQFF.

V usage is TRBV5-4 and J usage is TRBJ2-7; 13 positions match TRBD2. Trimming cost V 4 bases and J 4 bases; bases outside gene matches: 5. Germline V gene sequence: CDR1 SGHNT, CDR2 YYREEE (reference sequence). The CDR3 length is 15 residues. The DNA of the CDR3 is TGTGCCAGCAGCCGCGGGACTAGCGGGGTTTACGAGCAGTACTTC. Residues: CASSRGTSGVYEQYF.

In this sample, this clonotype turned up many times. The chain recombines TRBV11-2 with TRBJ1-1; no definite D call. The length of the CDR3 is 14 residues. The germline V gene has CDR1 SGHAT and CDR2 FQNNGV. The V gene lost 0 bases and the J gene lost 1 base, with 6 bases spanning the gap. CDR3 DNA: TGTGCCAGCAGCTTAGATTCAGGGAACACTGAAGCTTTCTTT. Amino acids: CASSLDSGNTEAFF.

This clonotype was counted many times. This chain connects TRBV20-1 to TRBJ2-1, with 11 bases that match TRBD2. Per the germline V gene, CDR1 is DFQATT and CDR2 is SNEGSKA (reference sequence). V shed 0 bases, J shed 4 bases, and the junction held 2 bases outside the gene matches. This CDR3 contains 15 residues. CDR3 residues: CSARDRLAGYNEQFF. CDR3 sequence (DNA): TGCAGTGCTAGAGATCGACTAGCGGGATACAATGAGCAGTTCTTC.

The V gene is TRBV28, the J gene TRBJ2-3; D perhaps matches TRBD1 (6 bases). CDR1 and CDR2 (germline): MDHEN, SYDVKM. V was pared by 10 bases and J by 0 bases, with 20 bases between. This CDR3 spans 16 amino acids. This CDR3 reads CATRTQGTRSTDTQYF. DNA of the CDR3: TGTGCCACCAGGACCCAGGGGACCCGCAGCACAGATACGCAGTATTTT.

CDR3 protein: CASSSQGGGHNSPLHF. For the CDR3, the DNA is TGTGCCAGCAGCTCGCAGGGCGGGGGGCATAATTCACCCCTCCACTTT. The chain is built from TRBV7-2 and TRBJ1-6, with D tentatively TRBD1 (6 bases). Trimming stripped 4 bases from V and 5 bases from J, with 15 bases between. Germline V CDR1 and CDR2: SGHTA, FQGNSA. The CDR3 contains 16 residues.